A single TCR beta chain is shown here with its context. CDR3 length: 12 residues. Trimming took off 7 bases at V and 4 bases at J, with 12 bases between the two ends. Germline V gene lookup returns CDR1 SQVTM and CDR2 ANQGSEA. This entry comes from a study of control samples from healthy donors and cancer patients. The assay was immunoSEQ multiplex PCR, and TCRdb's table has in-frame clones only and misses some. The table records 120,000 or so clones, more than 75% of them present only once. The receptor was isolated from a man in his fifties or sixties in good health. Sequencing input: blood. The chain joins TRBV29-1 to TRBJ2-3; D is perhaps TRBD1 or TRBD2 (5 bases each). CDR3 nucleotides: TGCAGCGACTCAAGGGACGCAGATACGCAGTATTTT. Protein product: CSDSRDADTQYF.